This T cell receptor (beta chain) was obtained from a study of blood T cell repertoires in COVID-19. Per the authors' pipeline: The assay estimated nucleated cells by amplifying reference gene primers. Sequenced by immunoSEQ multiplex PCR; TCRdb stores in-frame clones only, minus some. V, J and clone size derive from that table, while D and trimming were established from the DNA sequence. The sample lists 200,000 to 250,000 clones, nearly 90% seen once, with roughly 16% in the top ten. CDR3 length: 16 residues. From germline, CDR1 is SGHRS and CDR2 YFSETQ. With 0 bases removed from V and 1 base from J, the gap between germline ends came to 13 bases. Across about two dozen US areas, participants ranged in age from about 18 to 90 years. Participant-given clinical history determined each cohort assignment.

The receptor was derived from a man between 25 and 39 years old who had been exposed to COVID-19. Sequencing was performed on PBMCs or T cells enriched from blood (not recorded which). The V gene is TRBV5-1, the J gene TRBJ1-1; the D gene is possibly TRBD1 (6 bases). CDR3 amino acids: CASSLASRTENTEAFF. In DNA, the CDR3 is TGCGCCAGCAGCTTGGCCTCTAGGACAGAGAACACTGAAGCTTTCTTT.